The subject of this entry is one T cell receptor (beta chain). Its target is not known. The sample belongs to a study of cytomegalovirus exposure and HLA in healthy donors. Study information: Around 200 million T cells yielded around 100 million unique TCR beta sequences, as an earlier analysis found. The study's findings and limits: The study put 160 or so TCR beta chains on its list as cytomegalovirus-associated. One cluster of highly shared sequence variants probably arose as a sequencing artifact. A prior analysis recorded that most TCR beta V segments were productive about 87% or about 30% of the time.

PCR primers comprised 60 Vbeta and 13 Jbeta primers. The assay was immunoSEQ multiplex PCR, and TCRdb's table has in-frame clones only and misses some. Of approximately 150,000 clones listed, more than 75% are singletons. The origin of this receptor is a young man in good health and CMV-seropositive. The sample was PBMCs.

CDR3 in amino acids: CAWRGTRKRPTGNSPLHF. Here the CDR3 DNA reads TGTGCCTGGAGAGGGACAAGGAAAAGGCCTACGGGAAATTCACCCCTCCACTTT. The chain carries TRBV30 and TRBJ1-6; D is perhaps TRBD1 (6 bases). Trimming cost V 3 bases and J 7 bases, with 25 bases left between them. This CDR3 comprises 18 residues. In germline, CDR1 is GTSNPN, CDR2 SVGIG (reference sequence). The variable domain in full, with the rest retrieved from reference TRBV30 and TRBJ1-6, is SQTIHQWPATLVQPVGSPLSLECTVEGTSNPNLYWYRQAAGRGLQLLFYSVGIGQISSEVPQNLSASRPQDRQFILSSKKLLLSDSGFYLCAWRGTRKRPTGNSPLHFGNGTRLTVT.